Presented here are 26 T cell receptor beta chains from one specimen sequenced in a study of control samples from healthy donors and cancer patients. Profiling relied on immunoSEQ multiplex PCR, and the TCRdb table lists in-frame clones only, not all of them. The table has tens of thousands of clones, 83% seen once. Sequenced: blood. Receptors originate from a man aged 60-69 years in good health.

This rearrangement joins TRBV25-1 to TRBJ2-7; D is unclear. The CDR3 is 11 residues long. The germline V gene has CDR1 MGHDK and CDR2 SYGVNS. V shed 1 base and J shed 6 bases, with 4 bases lying between them. Here the CDR3 DNA reads TGTGCCAGCAGTGAATGGATCGAGCAGTACTTC. It yields the protein CASSEWIEQYF.

The chain is built from TRBV27 and TRBJ1-2; 8 bases agree with TRBD1. This CDR3 is 14 amino acids long. V lost 3 bases and J lost 7; bases outside the gene matches: 7. Per the germline V gene, CDR1 is MNHEY and CDR2 is SMNVEV (reference sequence). The CDR3 is CASSFSTGGGGYTF. Here the CDR3 DNA reads TGTGCCAGCAGTTTCTCCACAGGGGGGGGTGGCTACACCTTC.

The gene calls are TRBV7-9 and TRBJ2-3; D might be TRBD2 (6 bases). The germline V gene encodes CDR1 SEHNR and CDR2 FQNEAQ (reference sequence). Trimming left V 1 base short and J 6 bases short, with 14 bases between. This CDR3 region has 15 residues. For the CDR3, the DNA is TGTGCCAGCAGCTTAGGGGCTAGCGTTGCTGATACGCAGTATTTT. As protein: CASSLGASVADTQYF.

The chain carries TRBV7-2 and TRBJ2-1; the match to TRBD2 covers 8 bases. The CDR3 consists of 15 residues. The V segment lost 5 bases and the J segment 5 bases; nucleotides outside the gene matches: 8. Germline CDR1 and CDR2: SGHTA and FQGNSA. The CDR3: CASSLAGLGNNEQFF. The CDR3 DNA sequence: TGTGCCAGCAGCCTGGCGGGACTAGGGAACAATGAGCAGTTCTTC.

This clone was found a few times. The gene calls are TRBV7-9 and TRBJ1-6; D uncertain. Trimming took off 1 base at V and 3 bases at J, with 10 bases between the two ends. The CDR3 runs to 16 residues. CDR1 and CDR2 from the germline V gene are SEHNR and FQNEAQ (reference sequence). CDR3 residues: CASSLGSGFYNSPLHF. In DNA, the CDR3 is TGTGCCAGCAGCTTAGGGTCCGGTTTCTATAATTCACCCCTCCACTTT.

This chain joins TRBV6-1 and TRBJ1-5; no reliable D call. V lost 1 base and J lost 1, with 8 bases in between. The CDR3 covers 15 residues. Germline CDR1 MNHNS, CDR2 SASEGT. CDR3 nucleotide sequence: TGTGCCAGCAGTGAAGAGGATTTGAGCAATCAGCCCCAGCATTTT. Amino acid sequence: CASSEEDLSNQPQHF.

This clone turned up a few times. The gene calls are TRBV6-2 or TRBV6-3 and TRBJ2-7, with D possibly being TRBD1 (8 bases). Germline CDR1 is MNHEY and CDR2 is SVGEGT. The CDR3 covers 15 residues. Trimming took off 6 bases at V and 4 bases at J, with 19 bases between the two ends. The CDR3 loop reads CASSPTGAGVYEQYF. CDR3 sequence (DNA): TGTGCCAGCAGCCCGACAGGGGCGGGAGTGTACGAGCAGTACTTC.

This chain joins TRBV10-3 and TRBJ2-7, with 10 positions matching TRBD2. Germline V gene data show CDR1 as ENHRY and CDR2 as SYGVKD. The CDR3 spans 13 residues. J gave up 7 bases and V 6 bases, and 6 bases lay outside the gene matches. CDR3 residues: CAIREAGGREQYF. CDR3 in DNA: TGTGCCATCAGGGAAGCGGGAGGGCGGGAGCAGTACTTC.

The V call is TRBV2, the J call TRBJ2-1, with 9 bases that match TRBD1. Losses at the gene ends were 4 bases for V and 1 base for J; bases not matched to a gene: 2. The CDR3 has 15 residues. Germline V gene data show CDR1 as SNHLY and CDR2 as FYNNEI. The chain's CDR3 is CASSVDRGSYNEQFF. The CDR3 DNA reads as TGTGCCAGCAGTGTTGACAGGGGGTCCTACAATGAGCAGTTCTTC.

The rearrangement joins TRBV6-5 to TRBJ2-3; D is uncertain. The V gene lost 5 bases and the J gene lost 6 bases, with 9 bases spanning the gap. The germline CDR1 and CDR2 sequences are MNHEY and SVGAGI. The CDR3 consists of 12 residues. The CDR3 loop reads CASSLSEDTQYF. The CDR3 DNA follows: TGTGCCAGCAGTCTCAGCGAGGATACGCAGTATTTT.

The rearrangement joins TRBV15 to TRBJ2-1; D tentatively fits TRBD1 or TRBD2 (5 bases each). The V end lost 2 bases, the J end lost 0 bases, and 14 bases lay between the germline ends. This CDR3 region has 17 residues. Germline V gene sequence: CDR1 LNHNV, CDR2 YYDKDF (reference sequence). The CDR3 is CATSRPQGTSSYNEQFF. The CDR3 coding sequence is TGTGCCACCAGCAGACCCCAAGGGACCAGCTCCTACAATGAGCAGTTCTTC.

The chain has TRBV6-5 and TRBJ1-6; perhaps TRBD1 as D (6 bases). The CDR3 has 14 amino acids. V was trimmed by 6 bases and J by 6 bases, leaving 12 bases between them. Germline V lookup: CDR1 MNHEY, CDR2 SVGAGI. The CDR3 loop reads CASSQQGSNSPLHF. DNA of the CDR3: TGTGCCAGCAGCCAACAGGGATCTAATTCACCCCTCCACTTT.

The V call is TRBV7-9, the J call TRBJ2-7; TRBD1 matches at 9 bases. The trim removed 5 bases at V and 7 bases at J, leaving 12 bases unmatched. CDR1 is SEHNR, CDR2 FQNEAQ, per germline (reference sequence). The CDR3 is 15 residues long. Here the CDR3 reads CASSRTGQGSSEQYF. The CDR3 nucleotides are TGTGCCAGCAGCCGTACGGGACAGGGAAGCAGTGAGCAGTACTTC.

This chain uses TRBV25-1 with TRBJ2-7; possibly TRBD1 or TRBD2 for D (7 bases each). V was clipped by 6 bases and J by 3 bases, with 24 bases between them. Germline V lookup: CDR1 MGHDK, CDR2 SYGVNS. The CDR3 runs to 17 residues. CDR3 amino acids: CASSGTDINRDYYEQYF. DNA for the CDR3: TGTGCCAGCAGCGGGACAGACATTAACCGGGACTACTACGAGCAGTACTTC.

V and J are TRBV24-1 and TRBJ2-2, with a weak D call TRBD2 (6 bases). The CDR3 sequence is 16 residues long. Germline CDR1 reads KGHDR; CDR2 reads SFDVKD. The germline V and J ends were trimmed by 2 bases and 2 bases, with 11 bases remaining between them. The CDR3 sequence: CATSDYGTGNTGELFF. CDR3 coding DNA: TGTGCCACCAGTGATTATGGGACTGGAAACACCGGGGAGCTGTTTTTT.

There are a few counts of this clone. The chain joins TRBV12-3 or TRBV12-4 to TRBJ1-2; the D gene is possibly TRBD1 (5 bases). The V end lost 10 bases, the J end lost 8 bases, and 17 bases lay between the germline ends. This CDR3 has 12 amino acids. Written as DNA, the CDR3 is TGTGCCACCACAAATGGGCGGACAGGCTACACCTTC. It codes for CATTNGRTGYTF.

The chain links TRBV7-8 to TRBJ2-7; 10 nucleotides line up with TRBD1. The length of the CDR3 is 16 residues. Germline loops: CDR1 SGHVS, CDR2 FQNEAQ. Trimming at V came to 4 bases and at J to 3 bases, leaving 9 bases not matched to a gene. CDR3: CASSSSFGQGGYEQYF. As DNA, the CDR3 is TGTGCCAGCAGCTCTAGTTTCGGACAGGGGGGCTACGAGCAGTACTTC.

The chain recombines TRBV6-2 or TRBV6-3 with TRBJ2-7; D might be TRBD1 (6 bases). V was shortened by 5 bases and J by 6 bases, with 8 bases between the two germline ends. This CDR3 spans 11 amino acids. Germline CDR1 is MNHEY and CDR2 is SVGEGT. CDR3 in amino acids: CASSGQTEQYF. The CDR3 DNA reads as TGTGCCAGCAGTGGACAGACCGAGCAGTACTTC.

This chain joins TRBV6-5 and TRBJ1-1, with D possibly being TRBD1 (6 bases). Germline assignment: CDR1 MNHEY and CDR2 SVGAGI. Trimming took 6 bases from V and 1 from J, leaving 9 bases between them. The CDR3 spans 13 residues. The DNA for the CDR3 is TGTGCCAGCAGGCTACAGGGGAACACTGAAGCTTTCTTT. Translating it yields CASRLQGNTEAFF.

This clone turned up a few times. The chain recombines TRBV6-5 with TRBJ1-5, with 11 nucleotides matching TRBD1. CDR3 length: 13 residues. Losses at the gene ends were 7 bases for V and 5 bases for J; bases not matched to a gene: 1. CDR1 MNHEY and CDR2 SVGAGI come from the germline V gene. CDR3 in DNA: TGTGCCAGCAAGGGACAGGGGGATCAGCCCCAGCATTTT. This gives the protein CASKGQGDQPQHF.

J is TRBJ1-5 and V is TRBV4-1; D is unresolved. The ends were cut back, 1 base at V and 6 bases at J, with 7 bases in the middle. CDR1 and CDR2 (germline): MGHRA, YSYEKL. The CDR3 length is 13 residues. The CDR3 nucleotides read TGCGCCAGCAGCCAAGTTTCCCTTCAGCCCCAGCATTTT. Protein: CASSQVSLQPQHF.

The CDR3 DNA sequence: TGTGCCAGCAGCCAAGATAGGTTGCCTCTAGGTGAGCAGTTCTTC. This translates into CASSQDRLPLGEQFF. V usage is TRBV14 and J usage is TRBJ2-1; D unresolved. V was trimmed by 0 bases and J by 9 bases, leaving 15 bases between them. From germline, CDR1 is SGHDN and CDR2 FVKESK. This CDR3 is 15 amino acids long.

V gene TRBV11-2 combines with J gene TRBJ2-5, with D perhaps matching TRBD1 or TRBD2 (6 bases each). From germline, CDR1 is SGHAT and CDR2 FQNNGV. V was trimmed by 5 bases and J by 5 bases, leaving 18 bases between them. CDR3 length: 15 residues. CDR3 DNA sequence: TGTGCCAGCAGCCCTTGGGGGGCGCAGGGTGAGACCCAGTACTTC. This codes for CASSPWGAQGETQYF.

The chain joins TRBV3-1 (or the pseudogene TRBV3-2) to TRBJ1-4; D is unresolved. V dropped 6 bases and J dropped 8 bases, with 10 bases sitting between them. Germline-derived CDR1 and CDR2 are LGHDT and YNNKEL (reference sequence). CDR3 length: 12 residues. The CDR3 DNA follows: TGTGCCAGCAGGAGGGCACGGGAAAAACTGTTTTTT. Its protein is CASRRAREKLFF.

The chain joins TRBV7-2 to TRBJ1-1; 7 positions match TRBD1. After removal of 2 bases from V and 5 bases from J, the junction contained 5 bases not matched to a gene. The CDR3 spans 14 residues. CDR1 SGHTA and CDR2 FQGNSA come from the germline V gene. CDR3 in amino acids: CASSLLGGPTEAFF. CDR3 nucleotide sequence: TGTGCCAGCAGCTTACTAGGGGGCCCGACTGAAGCTTTCTTT.

The chain couples TRBV6-6 to TRBJ2-3, with 12 nucleotides matching TRBD2. With V trimmed by 7 bases and J by 3 bases, 5 bases remained unmatched. The CDR3 extends over 15 amino acids. Germline loops: CDR1 MNHNY, CDR2 SVGAGI (reference sequence). CDR3 DNA: TGTGCCAGCACCCCAACTAGCGGGAGGACAGATACGCAGTATTTT. Amino acids: CASTPTSGRTDTQYF.